The T cell receptor (beta chain) under discussion was sequenced for a study of cytomegalovirus exposure and HLA in healthy donors. Regarding the study as a whole: In vitro experiments confirmed that three CMV-associated chains were specific for CMV antigens.

PCR amplification relied on 60 Vbeta primers (plus 13 Jbeta primers). The method was immunoSEQ multiplex PCR; TCRdb's version includes in-frame clones alone and lacks a portion of them. The profile shows about 100,000 clones, around 74% of them singletons. Germline trimming cut 0 bases from V and 5 bases from J; bases unmatched to any gene: 4. This CDR3 has 16 amino acids. Germline CDR1 reads SGHNT; CDR2 reads YYREEE (reference sequence). This clone came up a few times. The target antigen is unknown. The genes are TRBV5-4 and TRBJ2-1; 11 bases fit TRBD2. The clonotype originates from a man in his forties in good health and CMV-seropositive. Material for sequencing was PBMCs. This CDR3 reads CASSLAGTSGNNEQFF. In DNA form, the CDR3 reads TGTGCCAGCAGCTTGGCCGGGACTAGCGGAAACAATGAGCAGTTCTTC.